These T cell receptor beta chains were read from a single sample in a study of PD-1 blockade in classical Hodgkin lymphoma. TCRdb's copy holds only in-frame clones and misses some; the assay was immunoSEQ multiplex PCR. Of 25,000 to 30,000 clones listed, more than 60% were seen once; the top ten hold about 0.6%. Sequences were derived from CD4+ T cells from blood, sampled before the fourth cycle of nivolumab. These receptors all come from a human donor with classical Hodgkin lymphoma. The conserved cysteine and the conserved F or W are not part of the CDR3 here.

v_gene: TRBV10-3; j_gene: TRBJ2-7; CDR3aa: AISDGQDYEQY
v_gene: TRBV28; j_gene: TRBJ1-5; CDR3aa: ASSLPHRAVQPQH
v_gene: TRBV5-1; j_gene: TRBJ2-2; CDR3aa: ASSLALAGEIGELF
v_gene: TRBV28; j_gene: TRBJ1-4; CDR3aa: ASRSATNEKLF
v_gene: TRBV19; j_gene: TRBJ2-7; CDR3aa: ASSIIGPGTGTGTYEQY
v_gene: TRBV29-1; j_gene: TRBJ2-5; CDR3aa: SANRARLGTQY
v_gene: TRBV4-3; j_gene: TRBJ2-7; CDR3aa: ASSPGSVGQGKNYEQY
v_gene: TRBV29-1; j_gene: TRBJ2-5; CDR3aa: SVEQSQETQY
v_gene: TRBV11-1; j_gene: TRBJ2-3; CDR3aa: ASSLNRGRDTQY
v_gene: TRBV18; j_gene: TRBJ2-2; CDR3aa: ASSPSRTGLTGELF
v_gene: TRBV27; j_gene: TRBJ2-1; CDR3aa: ASSREDGPEQF
v_gene: TRBV11-3; j_gene: TRBJ2-1; CDR3aa: ASSLGGGGEQF
v_gene: TRBV9; j_gene: TRBJ2-3; CDR3aa: ASSGRTGTFTDTQY
v_gene: TRBV2; j_gene: TRBJ2-3; CDR3aa: ASSGASGGTDTQY
v_gene: TRBV5-1; j_gene: TRBJ2-1; CDR3aa: ASSLIAGGGAGNNEQF
v_gene: TRBV6-5; j_gene: TRBJ1-5; CDR3aa: ASSYNSNQPQH
v_gene: TRBV5-5; j_gene: TRBJ1-4; CDR3aa: ASSLGLIQVNEKLF
v_gene: TRBV28; j_gene: TRBJ2-7; CDR3aa: ASSLREGLGQY
v_gene: TRBV10-3; j_gene: TRBJ2-7; CDR3aa: AISEPTSSYEQY
v_gene: TRBV9; j_gene: TRBJ1-5; CDR3aa: ASSVAVGGQPQH
v_gene: TRBV5-1; j_gene: TRBJ2-5; CDR3aa: ASSLVEQETQY
v_gene: TRBV28; j_gene: TRBJ1-5; CDR3aa: ASSPIGTGGLQPQH
v_gene: TRBV4-1; j_gene: TRBJ2-3; CDR3aa: ASSGESTDTQY
v_gene: TRBV4-1; j_gene: TRBJ2-3; CDR3aa: ASSRGLPGGTDTQY
v_gene: TRBV27; j_gene: TRBJ1-2; CDR3aa: ASGWTALNYGYT
v_gene: TRBV18; j_gene: TRBJ1-3; CDR3aa: ASSPDRVSGNTIY
v_gene: TRBV9; j_gene: TRBJ1-1; CDR3aa: ASSPTDRGDTEAF
v_gene: TRBV5-4; j_gene: TRBJ1-6; CDR3aa: ASSPDQGIASPLH